The subject of this entry is one T cell receptor (beta chain). Its matching antigen is unknown. The table came from immunoSEQ multiplex PCR; TCRdb's copy has only in-frame clones and leaves some out. The sample gives approximately 25,000 clones, 90% to 97% of which show up once; approximately 1.5% is in the top ten. CDR1 and CDR2 (germline): MNHNS, SASEGT. The CDR3 contains 14 residues. V lost 7 bases and J lost 4, with 16 bases in between. This sample was taken from a study of T cell clonotyping in hematopoietic cell transplantation. The study's findings and limits: Pathologically expanded recipient clonotypes increased progressively from day 30 to day 180 as diversity fell. At the given depth, recipient repertoires were over 97% de novo clonotypes. Without cell sorting, CD4 versus CD8 contributions remain unresolved. Graft donor and pretransplant recipient Inverse Simpson Index values predicted broader posttransplant TCR diversity.

The TCR originated in a man aged 50-59 years in good health. Some clones in this sample may be carry-over from other donors' samples. What was sequenced was peripheral blood mononuclear cells. The V gene is TRBV6-1, the J gene TRBJ1-2; D may be TRBD1 (5 bases). This CDR3 reads CASTRDGASYGYTF. In nucleotides, the CDR3 is TGTGCCAGCACTCGTGATGGGGCCTCCTATGGCTACACCTTC.